These T cell receptor beta chains were read from a single sample in a study of cytomegalovirus exposure and HLA in healthy donors. Clones were read by immunoSEQ multiplex PCR, and TCRdb kept only the in-frame ones, dropping some. The table for this sample gives 95,000 to 150,000 clones. Sequenced: PBMCs. These receptors all come from a man between 18 and 35 years old in good health and CMV-seronegative. The conserved cysteine and the conserved F or W are not part of the CDR3 here.

V	J	CDR3
TRBV13	TRBJ2-7	ASSLVRGAYEQY
TRBV7-8	TRBJ2-3	ASSTSRTSGGGTQY
TRBV9	TRBJ1-2	ASSPRQAGYGYT
TRBV5-4	TRBJ2-1	ASSPPPGLAGGQF
TRBV18	TRBJ2-7	ASSPRNPGQVTYEQY
TRBV6-5	TRBJ1-1	ASSYSGGEAF
TRBV7-2	TRBJ2-5	ASSQLGRGVQETQY
TRBV2	TRBJ1-1	ASSEGGMNTEAF
TRBV4-1	TRBJ2-7	ASSQDFSGTGTQQY
TRBV28	TRBJ1-1	AAPDRAGTNTEAF
TRBV18	TRBJ1-4	ASSPFPMTQGYNEKLF
TRBV25-1	TRBJ1-1	ASSARGITTEAF
TRBV5-1	TRBJ2-2	ASSLRGGQGWENTGELF
TRBV6-1	TRBJ1-3	AGRRNSGNTIY
TRBV21-1	TRBJ1-2	ASRPGQPNYGYT
TRBV28	TRBJ1-5	ASSPGQGSSQPQH
TRBV2	TRBJ2-1	ASSGGYGEQF
TRBV2	TRBJ2-1	ASSEWGQGRNEQF
TRBV6-5	TRBJ1-1	ASSWGGRTAF
TRBV28	TRBJ2-7	ASTRSYEQY
TRBV9	TRBJ1-6	ASSADGRDNSPLH
TRBV7-6	TRBJ2-2	ASSQATTGELF
TRBV7-6	TRBJ2-1	ASSSRDRGFGEQF
TRBV15	TRBJ2-3	ATSRDRGTDTQY
TRBV4-1	TRBJ2-3	ASSLDGQGLTDTQY
TRBV2	TRBJ1-5	ASSYSNQPQH
TRBV25-1	TRBJ2-5	ASSESQGWETQY
TRBV18	TRBJ1-5	ASSPTGTGYSNQPQH
TRBV4-1	TRBJ1-5	ASSQTLGTRPKQPQH
TRBV4-2	TRBJ1-4	ASSQGVGAPNEKLF
TRBV28	TRBJ1-2	ASTLGAGTNYGYT
TRBV13	TRBJ2-7	ASSLSGLTYEQY
TRBV30	TRBJ1-1	AWSRPSDFLRVSTF
TRBV29-1	TRBJ2-1	SGLAGGHNEQF
TRBV30	TRBJ2-2	AWSVMALNTGELF
TRBV28	TRBJ2-7	ASTPWEGRDEQY
TRBV11-1	TRBJ2-7	ASSLATLWGQGTYEQY
TRBV18	TRBJ1-5	ASSPLDSQPQH
TRBV27	TRBJ1-5	ASSLGSGNSNQPQH
TRBV12-5	TRBJ2-5	ASGPQGWGGETQY
TRBV7-9	TRBJ2-3	ASSPSPTSGGSTDTQY
TRBV18	TRBJ2-7	ASSLSSGAYEQY
TRBV29-1	TRBJ1-1	SVLEGVAEAF
TRBV30	TRBJ1-1	AWGDGGNTEAF
TRBV14	TRBJ1-6	ASSQELQENSPLH
TRBV6-1	TRBJ2-3	ASLAGGPDTQY
TRBV5-1	TRBJ1-5	ASSLEQGNQPQH
TRBV5-6	TRBJ2-7	ASSLAVTSYEQY
TRBV29-1	TRBJ2-1	SVSLGGNEQF
TRBV13	TRBJ2-2	ASSFTWQGRSGELF
TRBV19	TRBJ1-1	ASSIALGTGKTEAF
TRBV4-1	TRBJ2-1	ASSPIIQGNEQF
TRBV6-1	TRBJ1-3	ASSQDRYSGNTIY